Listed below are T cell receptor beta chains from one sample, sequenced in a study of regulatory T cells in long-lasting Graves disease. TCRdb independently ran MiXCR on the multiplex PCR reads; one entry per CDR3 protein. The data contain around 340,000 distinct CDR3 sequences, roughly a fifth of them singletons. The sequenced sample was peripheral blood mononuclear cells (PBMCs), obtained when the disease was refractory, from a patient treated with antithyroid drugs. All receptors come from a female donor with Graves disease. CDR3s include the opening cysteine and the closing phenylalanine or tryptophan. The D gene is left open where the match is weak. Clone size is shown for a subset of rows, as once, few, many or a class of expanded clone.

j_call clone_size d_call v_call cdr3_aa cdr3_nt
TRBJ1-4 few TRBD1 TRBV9 CASSLGTGPNEKLFF TGTGCCAGCAGCCTTGGGACAGGACCTAATGAAAAACTGTTTTTT
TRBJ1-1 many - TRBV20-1 CSAAIVPGTEAFF TGCAGTGCCGCTATAGTCCCTGGGACTGAAGCTTTCTTT
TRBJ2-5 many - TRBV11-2 CASSLDPVQTQYF TGTGCCAGCAGCTTAGATCCGGTGCAGACCCAGTACTTC
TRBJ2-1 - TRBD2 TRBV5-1 CASSSSGGAFLDEQFF TGCGCCAGCAGCTCTAGCGGGGGGGCCTTCTTGGATGAGCAGTTCTTC
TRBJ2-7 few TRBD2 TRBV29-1 CSVEGGTSGSYYEQYF TGCAGCGTTGAAGGTGGGACTAGCGGGAGTTATTACGAGCAGTACTTC
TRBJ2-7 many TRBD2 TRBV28 CASSLVGGDYEQYF TGTGCCAGCAGTTTGGTGGGAGGGGACTACGAGCAGTACTTC
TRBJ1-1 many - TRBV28 CASSLALVRSNTEAFF TGTGCCAGCAGTTTAGCCCTCGTTAGATCGAACACTGAAGCTTTCTTT
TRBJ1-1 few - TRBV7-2 CASSPSARHNTEAFF TGTGCCAGCAGCCCCTCCGCTAGACATAACACTGAAGCTTTCTTT
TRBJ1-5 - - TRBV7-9 CASSLDSSSPQHF TGTGCCAGCAGCTTAGATAGCTCTTCGCCCCAGCATTTT
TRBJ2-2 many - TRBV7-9 CASSSTGRTGELFF TGTGCCAGCAGCTCAACCGGACGGACCGGGGAGCTGTTTTTT
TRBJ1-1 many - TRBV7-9 CASSLVEPNTEAFF TGTGCCAGCAGCTTAGTAGAACCGAACACTGAAGCTTTCTTT
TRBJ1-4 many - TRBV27 CASRPNPGSLNEKLFF TGTGCCAGCAGACCTAACCCTGGGTCCTTAAATGAAAAACTGTTTTTT
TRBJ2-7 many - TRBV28 CASSFYGGMGDEQYF TGTGCCAGCAGTTTTTATGGCGGGATGGGGGACGAGCAGTACTTC
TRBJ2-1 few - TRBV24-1 CATSDELSGSYNEQFF TGTGCCACCAGTGATGAGCTTAGCGGTTCCTACAATGAGCAGTTCTTC
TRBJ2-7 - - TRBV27 CASSLTTDTYEQYF TGTGCCAGCAGCCTGACGACAGATACCTACGAGCAGTACTTC
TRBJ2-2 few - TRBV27 CASSLRGSNTGELFF TGTGCCAGCAGTTTAAGGGGTTCGAACACCGGGGAGCTGTTTTTT
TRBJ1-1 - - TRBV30 CAWSVFYSHQGNTEAFF TGTGCCTGGAGTGTATTTTACTCGCACCAGGGGAACACTGAAGCTTTCTTT